This T cell receptor (beta chain) was identified in a study of T cell responses to AZD1222 COVID-19 vaccine. Study-level findings and limits: Spike-specific TCR breadth and depth grew following two AZD1222 doses. Repertoire sampling occurred only after the peak T cell response. Baseline antibody screening turned up just a handful of seropositive AZD1222 recipients.

Recipients boosted at about 4 weeks or about 12 weeks are pooled. Deletions cut 5 bases from V and 2 bases from J, with 8 bases between. The CDR3 contains 13 residues. In germline, CDR1 is MGHDK, CDR2 SYGVNS. Only in-frame clones appear in the TCRdb table, and some are missing; sequencing was by immunoSEQ multiplex PCR. The table has 85,000 to 100,000 clones, more than 85% seen once. This clone appeared once. What it binds is not known. The chain joins TRBV25-1 to TRBJ2-3; D is unresolved. This receptor was taken from an adult who received the AZD1222 COVID-19 vaccine. Sequenced material: peripheral blood, taken 28 days after the second AZD1222 dose. The CDR3 DNA follows: TGTGCCAGCAGTCCCCCCCTCACAGATACGCAGTATTTT. This translates into CASSPPLTDTQYF.